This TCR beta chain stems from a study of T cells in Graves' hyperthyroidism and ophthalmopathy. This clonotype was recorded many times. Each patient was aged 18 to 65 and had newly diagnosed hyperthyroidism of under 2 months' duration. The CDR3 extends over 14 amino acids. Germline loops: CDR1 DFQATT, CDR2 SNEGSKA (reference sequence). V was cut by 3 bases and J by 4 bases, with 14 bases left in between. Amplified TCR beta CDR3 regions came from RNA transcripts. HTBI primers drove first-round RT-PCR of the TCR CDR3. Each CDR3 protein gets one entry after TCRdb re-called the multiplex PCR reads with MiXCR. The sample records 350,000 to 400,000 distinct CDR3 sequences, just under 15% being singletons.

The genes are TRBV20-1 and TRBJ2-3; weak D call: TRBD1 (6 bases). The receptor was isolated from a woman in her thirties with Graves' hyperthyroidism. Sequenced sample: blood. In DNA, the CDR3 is TGCAGTGCTAGCGGCCTGGGGGCCGCAGATACGCAGTATTTT. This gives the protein CSASGLGAADTQYF.